The T cell receptor (beta chain) described here comes from a study of shared clonotypes between healthy human individuals. The study's findings and limits: It was the few donors that limited the genetic and exposure-history diversity represented.

The CDR3 consists of 13 residues. V was pared by 5 bases and J by 4 bases, with 5 bases of the junction left unmatched. Germline CDR1 GTSNPN, CDR2 SVGIG (reference sequence). Method: immunoSEQ multiplex PCR; TCRdb's copy keeps in-frame clones and lacks some. The sample contains about 96,000 clones, approximately 51% of which appear only once. Only Caucasian adults living in Nashville, Tennessee served as donors. On this clone: No antigen is known for it.

This chain uses TRBV30 with TRBJ1-5; TRBD1 matches at 7 bases. This TCR came from a woman in her forties in good health. Some clones in this sample may be carry-over from other donors' samples. Sample: PBMCs. The CDR3 is CAWSSGQNQPQHF. The CDR3 DNA reads as TGTGCCTGGTCCTCGGGACAGAATCAGCCCCAGCATTTT.